The 30 T cell receptor beta chains reported below all come from one sample, sequenced in a study of cytomegalovirus exposure and HLA in healthy donors. PCR was performed using 60 Vbeta and 13 Jbeta primers. Clones were read by immunoSEQ multiplex PCR, and TCRdb kept only the in-frame ones, dropping some. This sample carries approximately 87,000 clones, approximately 85% of them seen once, and the ten largest clones take 5.5% to 6.5%. Sequenced sample: PBMCs. These receptors were collected from a woman aged 18-29 years in good health and CMV-seropositive.

The V gene is TRBV9, the J gene TRBJ1-2; maybe TRBD1 (6 bases). Germline CDR1 reads SGDLS; CDR2 reads YYNGEE. Trimming removed 3 bases at V and 5 bases at J, with 14 bases between. The CDR3 length is 14 residues. The CDR3 reads CASSASAGVYGYTF. Here the CDR3 DNA reads TGTGCCAGCAGCGCGAGCGCAGGGGTATATGGCTACACCTTC.

The V and J genes are TRBV28 and TRBJ1-2; TRBD1 matches 8 bases. Germline V CDR1 and CDR2: MDHEN, SYDVKM. This CDR3 region has 15 residues. Trimming took 5 bases from V and 2 from J; bases not matched to a gene: 7. The CDR3 is CASSITWTGNYGYTF. The CDR3 DNA sequence: TGTGCCAGCAGTATCACCTGGACAGGGAACTATGGCTACACCTTC.

DNA of the CDR3: TGTGCCAGCCGGGGCAGCGGGGTTCGCACAGATACGCAGTATTTT. Its protein is CASRGSGVRTDTQYF. V gene TRBV6-5 combines with J gene TRBJ2-3; 7 nucleotides align to TRBD2. The CDR3 consists of 15 residues. Germline-derived CDR1 and CDR2 are MNHEY and SVGAGI. The ends lost 8 bases at V and 1 base at J; junction bases unmatched: 9.

The genes are TRBV7-9 and TRBJ2-1, with D perhaps matching TRBD2 (6 bases). Trimming stripped 3 bases from V and 2 bases from J, with 14 bases between. This CDR3 spans 16 amino acids. Germline CDR1 SEHNR, CDR2 FQNEAQ (reference sequence). CDR3 residues: CASSLGSGVPYNEQFF. CDR3 bases: TGTGCCAGCAGCTTGGGTTCGGGAGTTCCCTACAATGAGCAGTTCTTC.

This clone is a singleton in its sample. This sequence joins TRBV5-1 and TRBJ2-5; D is unresolved. Trimming cost V 0 bases and J 4 bases, with 16 bases left between them. The CDR3 extends over 16 amino acids. The germline V gene encodes CDR1 SGHRS and CDR2 YFSETQ. The DNA for the CDR3 is TGCGCCAGCAGCTTGGCCACCAGTGCCAGTGGAGAGACCCAGTACTTC. Translation gives CASSLATSASGETQYF.

This clone appeared a single time. This chain connects TRBV13 to TRBJ2-5; 11 nucleotides match TRBD2. Germline trimming cut 5 bases from V and 4 bases from J; bases unmatched to any gene: 9. The V gene's germline CDR1 is PRHDT and CDR2 FYEKMQ (reference sequence). This CDR3 spans 16 amino acids. The CDR3: CASSNPASGGPETQYF. In DNA form, the CDR3 reads TGTGCCAGCAGCAACCCTGCTAGCGGGGGGCCAGAGACCCAGTACTTC. Complete variable domain (other parts from reference TRBV13 and TRBJ2-5): AAGVIQSPRHLIKEKRETATLKCYPIPRHDTVYWYQQGPGQDPQFLISFYEKMQSDKGSIPDRFSAQQFSDYHSELNMSSLELGDSALYFCASSNPASGGPETQYFGPGTRLLVL.

The J gene is TRBJ2-7, the V gene TRBV5-6; possibly TRBD1 for D (5 bases). V shed 3 bases and J shed 4 bases, with 8 bases lying between them. The length of the CDR3 is 12 residues. The germline V gene encodes CDR1 SGHDT and CDR2 YYEEEE. CDR3 region: CASSSDSYEQYF. The CDR3 DNA reads as TGTGCCAGCAGCTCTGACAGTTACGAGCAGTACTTC.

This sequence joins TRBV29-1 and TRBJ1-1; no reliable D call. Trimming left V 3 bases short and J 10 bases short, with 12 bases between. CDR3 size: 11 residues. Germline V gene lookup returns CDR1 SQVTM and CDR2 ANQGSEA. The CDR3 region is CSVEVSRIAFF. The CDR3, as DNA: TGCAGCGTTGAGGTCTCGAGGATAGCTTTCTTT.

This clone has only a few counts. The chain employs TRBV6-5 and TRBJ1-1; D remains ambiguous. Trimming took off 4 bases at V and 3 bases at J, with 9 bases between the two ends. Per the germline V gene, CDR1 is MNHEY and CDR2 is SVGAGI. The CDR3 totals 13 residues. CDR3 region: CASSSPVDTEAFF. As DNA, the CDR3 is TGTGCCAGCAGTTCCCCAGTGGACACTGAAGCTTTCTTT.

This clone was seen more than once but under ten times. CDR3 DNA sequence: TGCGCCAGCAGCAAGGCACTAGCAACGGCCAATGAGCAGTTCTTC. Translated: CASSKALATANEQFF. This chain joins TRBV5-1 and TRBJ2-1; a possible D gene is TRBD2 (6 bases). Germline V CDR1 and CDR2: SGHRS, YFSETQ. This CDR3 has 15 residues. Between the trimmed V and J ends, which lost 4 bases and 6 bases, there was a span of 17 bases.

The V and J genes are TRBV2 and TRBJ1-1; TRBD1 matches at 9 bases. The CDR3 loop spans 14 amino acids. J gave up 2 bases and V 7 bases, and 5 bases lay outside the gene matches. Germline CDR1 SNHLY, CDR2 FYNNEI. The DNA for the CDR3 is TGTGCCAGCACCGAACAGGGGGCAAACACTGAAGCTTTCTTT. This codes for CASTEQGANTEAFF.

V and J are TRBV6-5 and TRBJ2-7, with 13 bases matching TRBD2. The CDR3 has 15 residues. Unmatched junction bases numbered 4, after V lost 5 bases and J lost 3 bases. Germline V CDR1 and CDR2: MNHEY, SVGAGI. CDR3 bases: TGTGCCAGCAGTCCGCGACTAGCGGGGGGCTACGAGCAGTACTTC. Protein: CASSPRLAGGYEQYF.

The genes are TRBV28 and TRBJ2-1, with TRBD1 identical over 8 bases. Losses at the gene ends were 4 bases for V and 3 bases for J; bases not matched to a gene: 8. Looked up from germline, CDR1 is MDHEN and CDR2 is SYDVKM. The CDR3 has 16 residues. The DNA for the CDR3 is TGTGCCAGCAGTTCCCACGGGACAGGCAACTACAATGAGCAGTTCTTC. This gives the protein CASSSHGTGNYNEQFF.

The genes are TRBV28 and TRBJ2-7, with 10 bases aligning to TRBD2. Looked up from germline, CDR1 is MDHEN and CDR2 is SYDVKM. The J segment lost 2 bases and the V segment lost 6 bases, leaving 7 bases of the junction unmatched. The CDR3 has 15 amino acids. CDR3 amino acids: CASRPTSGNAYEQYF. For the CDR3, the DNA is TGTGCCAGCAGACCTACTAGCGGGAATGCCTACGAGCAGTACTTC.

This clone was recorded a few times. This chain uses TRBV6-6 with TRBJ2-7; TRBD2 is a possible D gene (5 bases). This CDR3 has 12 amino acids. Trimming took 8 bases from V and 1 from J, leaving 9 bases between them. Germline V gene sequence: CDR1 MNHNY, CDR2 SVGAGI (reference sequence). The DNA of the CDR3 is TGTGCCAGCCGTAGGGAGTCCTACGAGCAGTACTTC. Its translation: CASRRESYEQYF.

The chain employs TRBV30 and TRBJ2-1, with TRBD1 as a possible D gene (6 bases). The CDR3 sequence is 14 residues long. CDR1 is GTSNPN, CDR2 SVGIG, per germline (reference sequence). CDR3 DNA: TGTGCTCGAAGGGGGAGCTCCTCCTACAATGAGCAGTTCTTC. Protein product: CARRGSSSYNEQFF.

This clone was found a few times. The chain joins TRBV13 to TRBJ2-7, with D possibly matching TRBD1 (6 bases). Trimming took off 6 bases at V and 3 bases at J, with 15 bases between the two ends. The CDR3 covers 14 residues. CDR1 is PRHDT, CDR2 FYEKMQ, per germline (reference sequence). CDR3 loop: CASRKDSGFYEQYF. The CDR3 coding sequence is TGTGCCAGCAGGAAGGACAGCGGTTTCTACGAGCAGTACTTC.

The chain uses TRBV28 and TRBJ2-7, with 8 positions matching TRBD1. CDR3 size: 15 residues. V was clipped by 4 bases and J by 0 bases; unmatched bases: 5. Per the germline V gene, CDR1 is MDHEN and CDR2 is SYDVKM. CDR3 sequence reads: CASSSTGQASYEQYF. CDR3 coding DNA: TGTGCCAGCAGTTCCACGGGACAGGCCTCCTACGAGCAGTACTTC. The variable domain in full, completed from reference TRBV28 and TRBJ2-7, reads DVKVTQSSRYLVKRTGEKVFLECVQDMDHENMFWYRQDPGLGLRLIYFSYDVKMKEKGDIPEGYSVSREKKERFSLILESASTNQTSMYLCASSSTGQASYEQYFGPGTRLTVT.

This clone turned up a few times. The chain joins TRBV4-1 to TRBJ2-7; weak D call: TRBD2 (6 bases). Germline V gene sequence: CDR1 MGHRA, CDR2 YSYEKL. Trimming took off 0 bases at V and 7 bases at J, with 19 bases between the two ends. The CDR3 runs 16 residues. The CDR3 is CASSQDPSWPEGEQYF. The CDR3, as DNA: TGCGCCAGCAGCCAAGATCCGTCGTGGCCGGAGGGTGAGCAGTACTTC.

CDR3 in DNA: TGTGCCAGCAGCGCCTGGACAGGCGGTCAGCCCCAGCATTTT. Amino acids: CASSAWTGGQPQHF. The rearrangement links TRBV5-6 to TRBJ1-5; 7 bases align to TRBD1. The junction had 7 bases not matched to a gene; V was cut back by 4 bases and J by 6 bases. The CDR3 contains 14 residues. Germline V gene data show CDR1 as SGHDT and CDR2 as YYEEEE. The full variable domain, in which reference TRBV5-6 and TRBJ1-5 provide the parts outside the CDR3, is DAGVTQSPTHLIKTRGQQVTLRCSPKSGHDTVSWYQQALGQGPQFIFQYYEEEERQRGNFPDRFSGHQFPNYSSELNVNALLLGDSALYLCASSAWTGGQPQHFGDGTRLSIL.

The J gene is TRBJ2-2, the V gene TRBV6-5; TRBD2 agrees at 8 bases. CDR3 length equals 14 residues. With V trimmed by 5 bases and J by 6 bases, 5 bases remained unmatched. Germline CDR1 and CDR2: MNHEY and SVGAGI. The CDR3, as DNA: TGTGCCAGCAGTCCCGGGACTAGGGCCGGGGAGCTGTTTTTT. Its protein is CASSPGTRAGELFF.

V is TRBV6-1 and J is TRBJ1-2; TRBD1 matches 8 bases. CDR1 is MNHNS and CDR2 is SASEGT in the germline V gene. The CDR3 is 17 residues long. The V and J ends lost 2 bases and 8 bases, in that order; junction bases with no gene match: 16. Here the CDR3 DNA reads TGTGCCAGCAGTGAAAAAACCTGGGGACAGGCTTTAGGGGGCTACACCTTC. It yields the protein CASSEKTWGQALGGYTF.

V and J are TRBV6-1 and TRBJ1-1; D ambiguous. Trimming shortened V by 8 bases and J by 6 bases, and 13 bases separated the two germline ends. This CDR3 has 12 residues. Per germline, CDR1 MNHNS and CDR2 SASEGT. Written as DNA, the CDR3 is TGTGCCAGCGGGCGGGCGGCGGCTGAAGCTTTCTTT. As protein: CASGRAAAEAFF.

This sequence joins TRBV6-5 and TRBJ1-6; D might be TRBD1 (5 bases). The CDR3 runs 16 residues. V gave up 2 bases and J gave up 10 bases, with 18 bases separating them. Germline-derived CDR1 and CDR2 are MNHEY and SVGAGI. The CDR3 DNA sequence: TGTGCCAGCAGTTACAGGATTTCAGGGTTAGGCTCACCCCTCCACTTT. Translating it yields CASSYRISGLGSPLHF.

V is TRBV18 and J is TRBJ1-1, with 7 nucleotides matching TRBD1. This CDR3 is built from 16 residues. Germline CDR1 is KGHSH and CDR2 is LQKENI. J gave up 0 bases and V 2 bases, and 6 bases lay outside the gene matches. The CDR3 DNA reads as TGTGCCAGCTCACCAAGGCAGGGGGACTTGAACACTGAAGCTTTCTTT. Residues: CASSPRQGDLNTEAFF.

The rearrangement joins TRBV5-6 to TRBJ1-1; D uncertain. Trimming stripped 0 bases from V and 3 bases from J, with 9 bases between. The CDR3 totals 14 residues. Germline V gives CDR1 SGHDT, CDR2 YYEEEE. CDR3 residues: CASSLEPQHTEAFF. CDR3 coding DNA: TGTGCCAGCAGCTTGGAGCCACAGCACACTGAAGCTTTCTTT.

This clone was seen only once. This rearrangement joins TRBV18 to TRBJ2-7, with 7 bases lining up with TRBD1. J lost 5 bases, V lost 2 bases, and 3 bases had no gene match. This CDR3 is built from 13 residues. Germline V gene data show CDR1 as KGHSH and CDR2 as LQKENI. The CDR3 reads CASSPSTGNEQYF. For the CDR3, the DNA is TGTGCCAGCTCACCATCGACAGGGAACGAGCAGTACTTC.

The gene calls are TRBV28 and TRBJ2-6; 11 positions agree with TRBD2. Per germline, CDR1 MDHEN and CDR2 SYDVKM. The J segment lost 2 bases and the V segment lost 10 bases, leaving 4 bases of the junction unmatched. The CDR3 spans 15 residues. CDR3 protein: CATTTSGTGANVLTF. The CDR3 coding sequence is TGTGCCACAACGACTAGCGGGACTGGGGCCAACGTCCTGACTTTC.

The rearrangement joins TRBV7-9 to TRBJ1-1; D is ambiguous. The V and J ends lost 5 bases and 0 bases respectively, with 13 bases between them. Germline V gene sequence: CDR1 SEHNR, CDR2 FQNEAQ (reference sequence). The length of the CDR3 is 15 residues. The CDR3 nucleotides are TGTGCCAGCAGCCCCGTTTCTCCTTTGAACACTGAAGCTTTCTTT. It is translated as CASSPVSPLNTEAFF.

The chain has TRBV7-9 and TRBJ1-1, with D tentatively TRBD1 (6 bases). Germline assignment: CDR1 SEHNR and CDR2 FQNEAQ (reference sequence). V was pared by 5 bases and J by 0 bases, with 13 bases between. This CDR3 region has 15 residues. CDR3 in DNA: TGTGCCAGCAGCCCTCGGGACATTCTGAACACTGAAGCTTTCTTT. This translates into CASSPRDILNTEAFF.